Following are 16 T cell receptor beta chains from one sample sequenced in a study of T-cell reconstitution after alpha-beta-depleted transplantation in children. Molecular barcoding with unique molecular identifiers was used for the TCRbeta library. TCRdb ran MiXCR on the PCR reads and lists one entry per CDR3 protein. Of over 200,000 distinct CDR3 sequences in the sample, roughly 18% are singletons; the top ten hold about 45%. Sequences were derived from PBMCs, mostly from graft donor cells, sampled 360 days after TCRalphabeta/CD19-depleted stem cell transplant. All receptors derive from a male patient aged 2 to 9 who had a stem cell transplant for acute lymphoblastic leukemia, so the T cells may come from the graft donor.

This clonotype was found a few times. The CDR3 protein is CASSLTHYYEQYF. The CDR3 nucleotides are TGCGCCAGCAGCTTGACACATTACTACGAGCAGTACTTC. The gene calls are TRBV5-1 and TRBJ2-7, with unresolved D. V was cut by 1 base and J by 3 bases, with 8 bases left in between. In germline, CDR1 is SGHRS, CDR2 YFSETQ. The CDR3 loop spans 13 amino acids.

This clonotype occurred a few times. The gene calls are TRBV10-3 and TRBJ2-5, with D perhaps TRBD1 (6 bases). The V gene lost 10 bases and the J gene lost 3 bases, with 15 bases spanning the gap. Looked up from germline, CDR1 is ENHRY and CDR2 is SYGVKD. This CDR3 has 13 amino acids. The CDR3 region is CATQPGAEETQYF. In DNA, the CDR3 is TGTGCCACACAACCAGGGGCCGAAGAGACCCAGTACTTC.

The table lists this clonotype with a few counts. The V call is TRBV3-1, the J call TRBJ1-4; D remains ambiguous. Germline V lookup: CDR1 LGHDT, CDR2 YNNKEL (reference sequence). The V end was cut by 4 bases, the J end by 4 bases, with 10 bases between. The CDR3 runs 14 residues. The CDR3 spells CASSLLTNNEKLFF. The CDR3 DNA is TGTGCCAGCAGCCTCCTGACCAATAATGAAAAACTGTTTTTT.

In regard to this clonotype: This could be a read error, since a much larger clone is one nucleotide away. The CDR3 nucleotides read TGCAGCGTAAAAACGGTCCTAGTGAAGACCCAGTACTTC. It translates to CSVKTVLVKTQYF. This chain joins TRBV29-1 and TRBJ2-5; D is uncertain. The germline gives CDR1 SQVTM, CDR2 ANQGSEA. This CDR3 is 13 amino acids long. The ends were cut back, 6 bases at V and 6 bases at J, with 17 bases in the middle.

This clonotype has only a few counts. This sequence joins TRBV24-1 and TRBJ2-1, with D possibly matching TRBD1 (5 bases). CDR3 length: 15 residues. The V gene's germline CDR1 is KGHDR and CDR2 SFDVKD. Trimming left V 4 bases short and J 6 bases short, with 15 bases between. In DNA, the CDR3 is TGTGCCACCAGTGAACCCGACAGATTCTTCAATGAGCAGTTCTTC. Protein product: CATSEPDRFFNEQFF.

This rearrangement joins TRBV10-1 to TRBJ2-1; TRBD1 aligns across 7 bases. CDR1 and CDR2 (germline): WNHNN, SYGVQD (reference sequence). Germline trimming cut 4 bases from V and 6 bases from J; bases unmatched to any gene: 9. The CDR3 loop spans 15 amino acids. The DNA for the CDR3 is TGCGCCAGCAGTGGTTCGACAGGGAGAGGCAATGAGCAGTTCTTC. Translating it yields CASSGSTGRGNEQFF.

The rearrangement links TRBV20-1 to TRBJ2-2; 7 bases align to TRBD1. The trim removed 5 bases at V and 3 bases at J, leaving 12 bases unmatched. The CDR3 loop spans 16 amino acids. Germline assignment: CDR1 DFQATT and CDR2 SNEGSKA (reference sequence). CDR3 sequence: CSAPRGEGAHTGELFF. CDR3 DNA: TGCAGTGCTCCACGAGGAGAGGGGGCTCACACCGGGGAGCTGTTTTTT.

This clonotype was found once. The rearrangement uses TRBV10-3 and TRBJ2-2; TRBD2 matches 14 bases. After removal of 6 bases from V and 1 base from J, the junction contained 4 bases not matched to a gene. The CDR3 totals 17 residues. In germline, CDR1 is ENHRY, CDR2 SYGVKD. CDR3: CAIRGLAGEVNTGELFF. Here the CDR3 DNA reads TGTGCCATCAGGGGACTAGCGGGGGAGGTGAACACCGGGGAGCTGTTTTTT.

A few counts support this clonotype. This chain connects TRBV3-1 to TRBJ2-7; 7 bases line up with TRBD2. J gave up 9 bases and V 0 bases, and 8 bases lay outside the gene matches. The CDR3 totals 14 residues. Germline V gene sequence: CDR1 LGHDT, CDR2 YNNKEL (reference sequence). The CDR3, as DNA: TGTGCCAGCAGCCAAGATGGGCCGGGGGGTCCGCAGTACTTC. This encodes CASSQDGPGGPQYF.

In its sample, this clonotype was seen many times. The V and J genes are TRBV6-2 or TRBV6-3 and TRBJ2-7; 11 nucleotides agree with TRBD1. Germline CDR1 is MNHEY and CDR2 is SVGEGT. This CDR3 contains 16 residues. V lost 8 bases and J lost 2; bases outside the gene matches: 11. The DNA of the CDR3 is TGTGCCAGCGGGCGCCCCGGGACAGGGGGGACCTACGAGCAGTACTTC. Translation: CASGRPGTGGTYEQYF.

V gene TRBV19 combines with J gene TRBJ1-6; no firm D call. Trimming shortened V by 7 bases and J by 1 base, and 8 bases separated the two germline ends. CDR1 and CDR2 (germline): LNHDA, SQIVND (reference sequence). CDR3 length equals 14 residues. Here the CDR3 DNA reads TGTGCCAGTAAGAAGGCATCCTATAATTCACCCCTCCACTTT. Translated, it gives CASKKASYNSPLHF.

This clonotype has only a few counts. V gene TRBV5-1 combines with J gene TRBJ2-5; D is unclear. This CDR3 has 13 amino acids. V lost 6 bases and J 5 bases, leaving 14 bases between the germline ends. Germline V lookup: CDR1 SGHRS, CDR2 YFSETQ. The CDR3 region has the DNA TGCGCCAGCATTGGACCAGCCCAGGAGACCCAGTACTTC. It is translated as CASIGPAQETQYF. The full variable domain, in which reference TRBV5-1 and TRBJ2-5 provide the parts outside the CDR3, is KAGVTQTPRYLIKTRGQQVTLSCSPISGHRSVSWYQQTPGQGLQFLFEYFSETQRNKGNFPGRFSGRQFSNSRSEMNVSTLELGDSALYLCASIGPAQETQYFGPGTRLLVL.

This clonotype has more than one count but fewer than ten. The chain is built from TRBV20-1 and TRBJ2-3; D unresolved. This CDR3 has 13 amino acids. Germline values: CDR1 DFQATT, CDR2 SNEGSKA (reference sequence). Trimming stripped 3 bases from V and 1 base from J, with 8 bases between. DNA of the CDR3: TGCAGTGCTAGTGCCTACGGCACAGATACGCAGTATTTT. Its translation: CSASAYGTDTQYF.

The V and J genes are TRBV15 and TRBJ2-5, with D unresolved. V dropped 0 bases and J dropped 3 bases, with 5 bases sitting between them. Germline loops: CDR1 LNHNV, CDR2 YYDKDF (reference sequence). The CDR3 spans 13 residues. The CDR3 DNA is TGTGCCACCAGCAGAGATGCCAAAGAGACCCAGTACTTC. Translated: CATSRDAKETQYF.

This chain uses TRBV7-8 with TRBJ2-5; D may be TRBD1 (5 bases). The CDR3 spans 15 residues. CDR1 and CDR2 from the germline V gene are SGHVS and FQNEAQ. Deletions cut 3 bases from V and 7 bases from J, with 18 bases between. Here the CDR3 reads CASSFTQNRRLTQYF. In nucleotides, the CDR3 is TGTGCCAGCAGCTTTACCCAAAACAGGCGATTGACCCAGTACTTC.

The chain couples TRBV7-8 to TRBJ1-2; no definite D call. CDR3 length equals 16 residues. V was pared by 0 bases and J by 7 bases, with 18 bases between. Germline CDR1 SGHVS, CDR2 FQNEAQ. The CDR3 nucleotides are TGTGCCAGCAGCTTAGCGCAGGCCCTGCGCCCGGTTGGCTACACCTTC. It is translated as CASSLAQALRPVGYTF.